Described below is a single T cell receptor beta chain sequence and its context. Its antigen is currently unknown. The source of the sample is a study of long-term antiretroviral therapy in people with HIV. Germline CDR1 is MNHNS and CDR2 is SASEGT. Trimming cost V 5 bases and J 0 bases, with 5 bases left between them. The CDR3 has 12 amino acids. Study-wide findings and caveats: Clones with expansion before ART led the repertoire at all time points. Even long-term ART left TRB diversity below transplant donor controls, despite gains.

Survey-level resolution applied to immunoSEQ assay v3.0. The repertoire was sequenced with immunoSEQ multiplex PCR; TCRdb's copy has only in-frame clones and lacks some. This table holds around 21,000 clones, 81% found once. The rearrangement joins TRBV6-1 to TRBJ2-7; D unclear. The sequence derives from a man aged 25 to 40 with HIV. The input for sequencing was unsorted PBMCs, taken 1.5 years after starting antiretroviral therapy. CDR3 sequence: CASSRPSYEQYF. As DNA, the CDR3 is TGTGCCAGCAGTCGGCCCTCCTACGAGCAGTACTTC.